The TCR beta chain described here comes from a study of control samples from healthy donors and cancer patients. Data came from immunoSEQ multiplex PCR; TCRdb stores just in-frame clones and leaves some out. The sample yields about 93,000 clones, 88% seen once. Germline V gene data show CDR1 as ENHRY and CDR2 as SYGVKD. This CDR3 spans 13 amino acids. V lost 8 bases and J lost 7; bases outside the gene matches: 7. V is TRBV10-3 and J is TRBJ1-1, with 10 bases identical to TRBD1. The sequence came from a woman in her 70s in good health. Sequences were obtained from blood. DNA of the CDR3: TGTGCCATCTCGGGACAGGGGACCTATGAAGCTTTCTTT. Its protein is CAISGQGTYEAFF.